This T cell receptor beta chain was sequenced in a study of early T cells in non-severe SARS-CoV-2 infection. Study outcomes and limitations: Lookups in VDJdb leaned toward anti-spike CD8 responses and missed private and CD4 specificities.

This clonotype occurred a few times. Its antigen is not known. As part of library construction, unique molecular identifiers were attached to individual cDNA molecules. TCRdb analysed the 5' RACE reads with MiXCR anew, one entry per CDR3 protein. The table shows about 39,000 distinct CDR3 sequences, with 5.5% occurring only once. The length of the CDR3 is 15 residues. V was clipped by 6 bases and J by 0 bases, with 16 bases between them. CDR1 is SQVTM, CDR2 ANQGSEA, per germline. The chain uses TRBV29-1 and TRBJ2-3; maybe TRBD1 (5 bases). This clonotype was sampled from an adult who was a healthcare worker with PCR-confirmed SARS-CoV-2 infection or an uninfected control (not recorded which). The input for sequencing was whole blood, taken at baseline. CDR3 in DNA: TGCAGCGTAGAGAGTTTGGGGCGGAGCACAGATACGCAGTATTTT. It specifies CSVESLGRSTDTQYF.